This TCR beta chain was identified during a study of blood T cells in healthy people across ages. Study results and caveats: Across the age range, TCR beta diversity per million T cells fell in a roughly linear way.

A sample-barcoded 5' primer and a J-beta primer mix were used in a second PCR of roughly 7 to 11 cycles. Tags on each cDNA molecule came from a template-switch adaptor with 12 random nucleotides. TCRdb fed the 5' RACE reads into MiXCR, producing one record per CDR3 protein. The sample contains around 1,600,000 distinct CDR3 sequences, roughly two fifths of which appear only once. Germline values: CDR1 MGHRA, CDR2 YSYEKL. The CDR3 contains 16 residues. V lost 4 bases and J lost 7; bases outside the gene matches: 12. Points on this clonotype: Its specificity is not known.

Individuals who donated were healthy Caucasians from Russia aged roughly 6 to 90. Each donor supplied roughly 10 milliliters of peripheral blood. The genes are TRBV4-1 and TRBJ1-5, with 8 bases identical to TRBD1. The sequencing input was blood. This TCR came from a woman aged 18-29 years in good health. Written as DNA, the CDR3 is TGCGCCAGCAGCCTCGAGACAGGGGATTTTTTCCAGCCCCAGCATTTT. It yields the protein CASSLETGDFFQPQHF.